These 5 T cell receptor beta chains were all obtained from the same sample, sequenced in a study of blood T cell repertoires in COVID-19 (dated by TCRdb to 2018 to 2020). Libraries were built with the immunoSEQ multiplex PCR assay. In TCRdb, the immuneACCESS table is reduced to in-frame sequences with V and J assigned. These tables do not hold every clone; where another copy was compared, an unresolved V gene accounts for under half, and the others remain unexplained. The sample table lists about 120,000 clones, roughly 84% of them with a count of one. The ten top clones hold over 3% of the sample. Sequenced: PBMCs or T cells enriched from blood (not recorded which). Every receptor here comes from a woman younger than 45 who had recovered from COVID-19.

This clone showed up just once. The chain links TRBV4-1 to TRBJ1-1, with a tentative D call TRBD1 (5 bases). From germline, CDR1 is MGHRA and CDR2 YSYEKL. V was clipped by 1 base and J by 4 bases, with 13 bases between them. The CDR3 has 15 amino acids. The CDR3 spells CASSQGGRVGTEAFF. In nucleotides, the CDR3 is TGCGCCAGCAGCCAAGGTGGCAGGGTGGGCACTGAAGCTTTCTTT.

This clone is a singleton in its sample. J is TRBJ2-2 and V is TRBV30; 9 bases are shared with TRBD1. V shed 2 bases and J 5 bases; nucleotides not matched to a gene: 9. The CDR3 loop spans 16 amino acids. Germline V gene data show CDR1 as GTSNPN and CDR2 as SVGIG (reference sequence). Here the CDR3 DNA reads TGTGCCTGGAGTACCACAGGGGGCGGTTGGACCGGGGAGCTGTTTTTT. Protein product: CAWSTTGGGWTGELFF.

The V and J genes are TRBV5-1 and TRBJ1-4, with D uncertain. With 0 bases removed from V and 7 bases from J, the gap between germline ends came to 16 bases. CDR1 is SGHRS and CDR2 is YFSETQ in the germline V gene. This CDR3 is 16 amino acids long. The CDR3 DNA reads as TGCGCCAGCAGCTTGGGAGGGCTGGGAAGAGGTGAAAAACTGTTTTTT. Protein product: CASSLGGLGRGEKLFF. Together with reference TRBV5-1 and TRBJ1-4, the CDR3 gives the full variable domain: KAGVTQTPRYLIKTRGQQVTLSCSPISGHRSVSWYQQTPGQGLQFLFEYFSETQRNKGNFPGRFSGRQFSNSRSEMNVSTLELGDSALYLCASSLGGLGRGEKLFFGSGTQLSVL.

The sample holds one count of this clone. The chain joins TRBV6-2 or TRBV6-3 to TRBJ2-1, with 10 positions matching TRBD2. With V trimmed by 2 bases and J by 8 bases, 9 bases remained unmatched. The CDR3 loop spans 16 amino acids. Looked up from germline, CDR1 is MNHEY and CDR2 is SVGEGT. The CDR3 DNA reads as TGTGCCAGCAGTTACCGACCCGCCGGGACTAGCGATGAGCAGTTCTTC. This codes for CASSYRPAGTSDEQFF.

The chain combines TRBV7-9 with TRBJ2-3, with D maybe TRBD1 (6 bases). The CDR3 has 14 residues. CDR1 and CDR2 from the germline V gene are SEHNR and FQNEAQ (reference sequence). The V end was cut by 3 bases, the J end by 4 bases, with 11 bases between. The CDR3 loop is CASSFGQRADTQYF. The CDR3 DNA is TGTGCCAGCAGCTTCGGACAGAGGGCAGATACGCAGTATTTT.